These 21 T cell receptor beta chains originate from one sample sequenced in a study of T cell responses to AZD1222 COVID-19 vaccine (dated by TCRdb to the early 2020s). The time point label for this specimen denotes: baseline before first vaccination. Libraries were made using the immunoSEQ multiplex PCR assay. TCRdb limited this immuneACCESS table to in-frame rearrangements with V and J called. A share of clones is missing; checked studies link under half to unresolved V genes, and the rest is unexplained. The sample table records 150,000 or so clones; over 85% of these occur just once. The ten largest make up 2.6% of the sample. The source material was peripheral blood, sampled on day 0 of AZD1222 vaccination. The source of these receptors is an adult in good health.

The V gene is TRBV19, the J gene TRBJ2-7; D may be TRBD2 (6 bases). The length of the CDR3 is 16 residues. V gave up 4 bases and J gave up 0 bases, with 16 bases separating them. The germline CDR1 and CDR2 sequences are LNHDA and SQIVND (reference sequence). The CDR3 sequence: CASSTWGTFSSYEQYF. CDR3 coding DNA: TGTGCCAGTAGTACCTGGGGGACTTTCAGCTCCTACGAGCAGTACTTC.

This clone has a single count. In DNA form, the CDR3 reads TGTGCCAGCATCCTAGACCCAGGGACAGGGAAGACAAAATGGGCCTCCTACGAGCAGTACTTC. Its protein is CASILDPGTGKTKWASYEQYF. The chain joins TRBV4-2 to TRBJ2-7; TRBD1 agrees at 9 bases. The CDR3 totals 21 residues. Germline CDR1 is LGHNA and CDR2 is YNFKEQ. Unmatched junction bases numbered 25, after V lost 7 bases and J lost 0 bases.

The V gene is TRBV6-1, the J gene TRBJ1-6, with D uncertain. Deletions cut 2 bases from V and 10 bases from J, with 9 bases between. Per germline, CDR1 MNHNS and CDR2 SASEGT. The CDR3 is 13 amino acids. CDR3 protein: CASSENNSSPLHF. The CDR3 DNA reads as TGTGCCAGCAGTGAAAATAATAGCTCACCCCTCCACTTT.

The chain couples TRBV10-1 to TRBJ2-7; possible D gene TRBD1, 5 bases. With 6 bases removed from V and 0 bases from J, the gap between germline ends came to 12 bases. Germline V CDR1 and CDR2: WNHNN, SYGVQD (reference sequence). This CDR3 has 14 residues. The CDR3 DNA reads as TGCGCCAGCAGCCGGACACGGAGCTCCTACGAGCAGTACTTC. Translating gives CASSRTRSSYEQYF.

The J gene is TRBJ1-2, the V gene TRBV6-5, with 9 bases fitting TRBD1. Germline CDR1 is MNHEY and CDR2 is SVGAGI. This CDR3 has 15 residues. Trimming cost V 0 bases and J 6 bases; bases outside gene matches: 5. The CDR3 sequence is CASSYSIQGAHGYTF. CDR3 nucleotides: TGTGCCAGCAGTTACTCAATACAGGGGGCCCATGGCTACACCTTC.

In DNA form, the CDR3 reads TGTGCCAGCAGTGAAAAGAGCTATAATTCACCCCTCCACTTT. Its protein product is CASSEKSYNSPLHF. V is TRBV2 and J is TRBJ1-6; D is unresolved. CDR3 length equals 14 residues. The germline CDR1 and CDR2 sequences are SNHLY and FYNNEI. V lost 2 bases, J lost 3 bases, and 5 bases lay in between. Combining the CDR3 with reference TRBV2 and TRBJ1-6 gives the whole variable domain EPEVTQTPSHQVTQMGQEVILRCVPISNHLYFYWYRQILGQKVEFLVSFYNNEISEKSEIFDDQFSVERPDGSNFTLKIRSTKLEDSAMYFCASSEKSYNSPLHFGNGTRLTVT.

CDR3 in DNA: TGTGCCAGTACCAATCTGAGACTAGCGGGGGGCTCTGGGGCCAACGTCCTGACTTTC. Its protein is CASTNLRLAGGSGANVLTF. The chain links TRBV19 to TRBJ2-6; 13 positions match TRBD2. Germline values: CDR1 LNHDA, CDR2 SQIVND (reference sequence). Germline trimming cut 7 bases from V and 0 bases from J; bases unmatched to any gene: 9. The CDR3 is 19 amino acids.

The chain couples TRBV19 to TRBJ2-4, with D perhaps TRBD2 (7 bases). Per the germline V gene, CDR1 is LNHDA and CDR2 is SQIVND (reference sequence). This CDR3 contains 13 residues. V lost 3 bases to trimming and J lost 8 bases, with 11 bases between them. In DNA form, the CDR3 reads TGTGCCAGTAGTATCCGGGGGGCTGACATTCAGTACTTC. Translated, it gives CASSIRGADIQYF.

This clone was seen just once. This chain joins TRBV6-5 and TRBJ2-1, with 12 bases aligning to TRBD2. The V segment lost 5 bases and the J segment 6 bases; nucleotides outside the gene matches: 5. The CDR3 runs 15 residues. Germline loops: CDR1 MNHEY, CDR2 SVGAGI. The CDR3 loop reads CASSLTSGRFNEQFF. As DNA, the CDR3 is TGTGCCAGCAGTCTGACTAGCGGGAGATTCAATGAGCAGTTCTTC.

The V call is TRBV12-3 or TRBV12-4, the J call TRBJ1-2; 7 nucleotides align to TRBD1. J gave up 8 bases and V 6 bases, and 9 bases lay outside the gene matches. The CDR3 covers 13 residues. The CDR3 here is CASSFTGAVGYTF. The DNA of the CDR3 is TGTGCCAGCAGCTTCACAGGGGCCGTAGGCTACACCTTC.

This chain links TRBV7-9 with TRBJ2-1; 11 nucleotides line up with TRBD2. The CDR3 totals 15 residues. Trimming took 2 bases from V and 8 from J; bases not matched to a gene: 5. The germline CDR1 and CDR2 sequences are SEHNR and FQNEAQ (reference sequence). CDR3 loop: CASSLLAGGLDEQFF. As DNA, the CDR3 is TGTGCCAGCAGCTTACTAGCGGGAGGTTTAGATGAGCAGTTCTTC. Full variable domain (missing parts from reference TRBV7-9 and TRBJ2-1): DTGVSQNPRHKITKRGQNVTFRCDPISEHNRLYWYRQTLGQGPEFLTYFQNEAQLEKSRLLSDRFSAERPKGSFSTLEIQRTEQGDSAMYLCASSLLAGGLDEQFFGPGTRLTVL.

This clone was detected once. The chain joins TRBV5-1 to TRBJ1-2; D unclear. Trimming removed 5 bases at V and 3 bases at J, with 14 bases between. This CDR3 region has 14 residues. Germline values: CDR1 SGHRS, CDR2 YFSETQ. The CDR3: CASSFGSADYGYTF. CDR3 DNA: TGCGCCAGCAGTTTTGGGTCCGCGGACTATGGCTACACCTTC.

The chain employs TRBV2 and TRBJ1-5; 7 bases match TRBD1. Germline CDR1 reads SNHLY; CDR2 reads FYNNEI. The trim removed 2 bases at V and 1 base at J, leaving 5 bases unmatched. The CDR3 contains 16 residues. CDR3 loop: CASSEKGAESNQPQHF. The CDR3 DNA is TGTGCCAGCAGTGAAAAGGGGGCAGAAAGCAATCAGCCCCAGCATTTT.

There are a few counts of this clone. CDR3 loop: CASSSTSGSYEQYF. The CDR3 nucleotides read TGTGCCAGCAGCTCGACTAGCGGGAGCTACGAGCAGTACTTC. The chain couples TRBV7-9 to TRBJ2-7; 12 nucleotides agree with TRBD2. Germline V gives CDR1 SEHNR, CDR2 FQNEAQ (reference sequence). This CDR3 has 14 amino acids. V shed 4 bases, J shed 3 bases, and the junction held 1 base outside the gene matches.

About this clone itself: This specimen includes other DNA sequences encoding the same CDR3. V gene TRBV3-1 (or the pseudogene TRBV3-2) combines with J gene TRBJ2-7; 8 bases match TRBD1. J lost 3 bases, V lost 4 bases, and 2 bases had no gene match. Germline lookup yields CDR1 LGHDT and CDR2 YNNKEL (reference sequence). CDR3 length: 13 residues. CDR3 DNA sequence: TGTGCCAGCAGCCCCGGACAGGGCTACGAGCAGTACTTC. Amino acids: CASSPGQGYEQYF.

The V and J genes are TRBV29-1 and TRBJ1-1, with D maybe TRBD1 (5 bases). Germline CDR1 SQVTM, CDR2 ANQGSEA. There are 12 residues in the CDR3. V was pared by 4 bases and J by 2 bases, with 8 bases between. This CDR3 is CSVAGTNTEAFF. Written as DNA, the CDR3 is TGCAGCGTTGCCGGGACCAACACTGAAGCTTTCTTT.

J is TRBJ2-5 and V is TRBV6-5; 8 nucleotides align to TRBD2. Germline assignment: CDR1 MNHEY and CDR2 SVGAGI. The CDR3 runs to 11 residues. J lost 14 bases, V lost 3 bases, and 5 bases had no gene match. The chain's CDR3 is CASSYSGGVYF. CDR3 in DNA: TGTGCCAGCAGTTATTCGGGAGGGGTCTACTTC.

This clone was counted a single time. The V and J genes are TRBV12-3 or TRBV12-4 and TRBJ1-2; D is perhaps TRBD1 (5 bases). Trimming shortened V by 2 bases and J by 2 bases, and 6 bases separated the two germline ends. This CDR3 is built from 13 residues. In DNA form, the CDR3 reads TGTGCCAGCAGTTTACGGGACAACTATGGCTACACCTTC. Its translation: CASSLRDNYGYTF.

The rearrangement joins TRBV5-5 to TRBJ2-1; a weak D match, TRBD1 (5 bases). Germline V gene lookup returns CDR1 SGHKS and CDR2 YYEKEE (reference sequence). The V gene lost 4 bases and the J gene lost 0 bases, with 14 bases spanning the gap. The CDR3 runs 16 residues. The CDR3: CASSKGHMSSYNEQFF. The DNA of the CDR3 is TGTGCCAGCAGCAAAGGACACATGAGCTCCTACAATGAGCAGTTCTTC.

This chain links TRBV4-1 with TRBJ2-2; D gene uncertain. The CDR3 is 13 amino acids. V dropped 2 bases and J dropped 7 bases, with 8 bases sitting between them. Germline V gene data show CDR1 as MGHRA and CDR2 as YSYEKL. CDR3 DNA sequence: TGCGCCAGCAGCCAAAGCCCGGGCGGGGAGCTGTTTTTT. It encodes CASSQSPGGELFF.

J is TRBJ1-1 and V is TRBV5-1; D ambiguous. Germline V gene sequence: CDR1 SGHRS, CDR2 YFSETQ. V dropped 1 base and J dropped 1 base, with 8 bases sitting between them. There are 14 residues in the CDR3. CDR3 residues: CASSLMLENTEAFF. CDR3 nucleotides: TGCGCCAGCAGCTTGATGCTCGAGAACACTGAAGCTTTCTTT.